The 27 T cell receptor beta chains reported below all come from one sample, sequenced in a study of cytomegalovirus exposure and HLA in healthy donors. PCR involved 60 Vbeta and 13 Jbeta primers. Some clones are missing from TCRdb's copy, which holds only in-frame ones; the method was immunoSEQ multiplex PCR. The profile shows about 62,000 clones, about 87% of them singletons. The sample taken for sequencing was PBMCs. These receptors all stem from a young man in good health and CMV-seronegative.

This clone was recorded only once. This chain connects TRBV7-6 to TRBJ1-3; D unresolved. Germline CDR1 SGHVS, CDR2 FNYEAQ. The length of the CDR3 is 20 residues. With 0 bases removed from V and 4 bases from J, the gap between germline ends came to 25 bases. The CDR3, as DNA: TGTGCCAGCAGCTTAGCGCTAGGAGGACCCACCCGGCGATCAGGAAACACCATATATTTT. It specifies CASSLALGGPTRRSGNTIYF.

The V call is TRBV4-1, the J call TRBJ2-4; a possible D gene is TRBD2 (5 bases). V lost 1 base, J lost 2 bases, and 12 bases lay in between. Germline lookup yields CDR1 MGHRA and CDR2 YSYEKL. CDR3 length: 16 amino acids. For the CDR3, the DNA is TGCGCCAGCAGCCAAGCACGGGTCGGGACCAAAAACATTCAGTACTTC. Its protein product is CASSQARVGTKNIQYF.

The rearrangement links TRBV28 to TRBJ1-6; 7 bases line up with TRBD1. Germline-derived CDR1 and CDR2 are MDHEN and SYDVKM. Trimming at V came to 7 bases and at J to 7 bases, leaving 7 bases not matched to a gene. There are 14 residues in the CDR3. The CDR3 region has the DNA TGTGCCAGCATCCAAGGGGGACAGAATTCACCCCTCCACTTT. Its protein is CASIQGGQNSPLHF.

This clone was picked up one time. The chain couples TRBV19 to TRBJ1-2; 7 positions agree with TRBD1. CDR1 is LNHDA, CDR2 SQIVND, per germline (reference sequence). The CDR3 runs 14 residues. With V trimmed by 7 bases and J by 5 bases, 10 bases remained unmatched. This CDR3 reads CASTPSGTAYGYTF. CDR3 nucleotides: TGTGCCAGTACCCCCTCAGGGACAGCATATGGCTACACCTTC.

V is TRBV13 and J is TRBJ2-5; 9 positions agree with TRBD2. Germline trimming cut 0 bases from V and 5 bases from J; bases unmatched to any gene: 10. Germline loops: CDR1 PRHDT, CDR2 FYEKMQ (reference sequence). The CDR3 contains 17 residues. The chain's CDR3 is CASSLGLRGGRVETQYF. The DNA for the CDR3 is TGTGCCAGCAGCTTAGGCCTGCGGGGGGGCCGGGTGGAGACCCAGTACTTC.

This clone showed up just once. The genes are TRBV27 and TRBJ2-7; possible D gene TRBD1, 5 bases. The V gene lost 4 bases and the J gene lost 2 bases, with 9 bases spanning the gap. The CDR3 is made up of 13 amino acids. Germline assignment: CDR1 MNHEY and CDR2 SMNVEV (reference sequence). The CDR3 reads CASSSQGPYEQYF. As DNA, the CDR3 is TGTGCCAGCAGTTCCCAGGGTCCCTACGAGCAGTACTTC.

The chain couples TRBV10-1 to TRBJ2-7; 8 positions agree with TRBD2. V was clipped by 5 bases and J by 5 bases; unmatched bases: 14. Germline lookup yields CDR1 WNHNN and CDR2 SYGVQD (reference sequence). CDR3 length equals 16 residues. CDR3 residues: CASSFTPGLDTDEQYF. In DNA, the CDR3 is TGCGCCAGCAGTTTTACGCCGGGACTAGATACCGACGAGCAGTACTTC.

J is TRBJ2-6 and V is TRBV28, with 9 bases identical to TRBD1. Germline V gives CDR1 MDHEN, CDR2 SYDVKM. The CDR3 is made up of 17 amino acids. Trimming removed 7 bases from V and 0 bases from J; junction bases left unmatched: 7. CDR3 in amino acids: CASTLTGGGSGANVLTF. For the CDR3, the DNA is TGTGCCAGCACCCTGACAGGGGGGGGCTCTGGGGCCAACGTCCTGACTTTC.

This sequence joins TRBV5-1 and TRBJ1-2; D uncertain. V was pared by 0 bases and J by 6 bases, with 12 bases between. CDR1 is SGHRS, CDR2 YFSETQ, per germline. This CDR3 is 14 amino acids long. DNA for the CDR3: TGCGCCAGCAGCTTGGAGGCCGGGAGGAATGGCTACACCTTC. This codes for CASSLEAGRNGYTF.

The chain recombines TRBV2 with TRBJ2-7, with a weak D call TRBD1 (5 bases). The CDR3 length is 14 residues. Germline V CDR1 and CDR2: SNHLY, FYNNEI. V lost 10 bases, J lost 2 bases, and 18 bases lay in between. The CDR3 sequence: CATGWGETPYEQYF. The CDR3 nucleotides read TGTGCCACAGGGTGGGGTGAGACCCCCTACGAGCAGTACTTC. The complete variable domain, with remaining parts taken from reference TRBV2 and TRBJ2-7, reads EPEVTQTPSHQVTQMGQEVILRCVPISNHLYFYWYRQILGQKVEFLVSFYNNEISEKSEIFDDQFSVERPDGSNFTLKIRSTKLEDSAMYFCATGWGETPYEQYFGPGTRLTVT.

The chain couples TRBV28 to TRBJ2-1; D gene uncertain. The germline V and J ends were trimmed by 3 bases and 2 bases, with 5 bases remaining between them. CDR3 length: 13 amino acids. Germline V gives CDR1 MDHEN, CDR2 SYDVKM. CDR3 amino acids: CASSFSTYNEQFF. Written as DNA, the CDR3 is TGTGCCAGCAGTTTTTCAACCTACAATGAGCAGTTCTTC.

The table lists this clone with a count of one. V and J are TRBV6-5 and TRBJ2-1; 8 bases match TRBD1. With 6 bases clipped from V and 5 bases from J, the junction kept 6 bases outside the gene matches. The CDR3 totals 14 residues. From germline, CDR1 is MNHEY and CDR2 SVGAGI. The CDR3 DNA reads TGTGCCAGCAGCCGCCGGACAGGGAACAATGAGCAGTTCTTC. This encodes CASSRRTGNNEQFF.

The genes are TRBV7-3 and TRBJ1-2; D may be TRBD1 (6 bases). CDR3 size: 17 residues. CDR1 is SGHTA and CDR2 is FQGTGA in the germline V gene. Trimming removed 0 bases from V and 8 bases from J, with 22 bases in between. The CDR3 bases are TGTGCCAGCAGCTTAACAAACCTGAGGACAGAAGAGGAAGGCTACACCTTC. This gives the protein CASSLTNLRTEEEGYTF. Looking up the rest from reference TRBV7-3 and TRBJ1-2 gives the full variable domain: GAGVSQTPSNKVTEKGKYVELRCDPISGHTALYWYRQSLGQGPEFLIYFQGTGAADDSGLPNDRFFAVRPEGSVSTLKIQRTERGDSAVYLCASSLTNLRTEEEGYTFGSGTRLTVV.

The CDR3 reads CASSEDRGTEAFF. DNA of the CDR3: TGTGCCAGCAGTGAAGACAGGGGCACTGAAGCTTTCTTT. The V gene is TRBV2, the J gene TRBJ1-1; 7 nucleotides agree with TRBD1. CDR1 and CDR2 (germline): SNHLY, FYNNEI. V was clipped by 1 base and J by 4 bases; unmatched bases: 0. The CDR3 contains 13 residues.

The chain joins TRBV5-3 to TRBJ1-6; no firm D call. TRBV5-3 is noted as an ORF with a role that remains uncertain. Trimming stripped 2 bases from V and 9 bases from J, with 3 bases between. The length of the CDR3 is 11 residues. CDR3 residues: CARSFRSPLHF. The CDR3 bases are TGTGCCAGAAGCTTTCGTTCACCCCTCCACTTT.

The gene calls are TRBV2 and TRBJ1-5; 9 bases are a match to TRBD1. The germline V gene has CDR1 SNHLY and CDR2 FYNNEI. The CDR3 is made up of 15 amino acids. The V gene end was trimmed by 6 bases and the J gene end by 6 bases; junction bases not matched to a gene: 9. The CDR3, as DNA: TGTGCCAGCAGGGTCCGGGACAGGGAGGGTCAGCCCCAGCATTTT. Translated: CASRVRDREGQPQHF.

V is TRBV7-2 and J is TRBJ2-3, with D possibly TRBD2 on 5 matching bases. CDR1 and CDR2 (germline): SGHTA, FQGNSA. The V end was cut by 5 bases, the J end by 2 bases, with 11 bases between. CDR3 size: 14 residues. The CDR3 reads CASSPSGVTDTQYF. DNA of the CDR3: TGTGCCAGCAGCCCGAGCGGAGTCACAGATACGCAGTATTTT.

This chain uses TRBV27 with TRBJ2-2; unclear D gene. Deletions cut 6 bases from V and 7 bases from J, with 15 bases between. CDR1 MNHEY and CDR2 SMNVEV come from the germline V gene (reference sequence). The CDR3 contains 14 residues. The CDR3 bases are TGTGCCAGCAGAACCCCCGGCGGTAGCGGGGAGCTGTTTTTT. Its protein product is CASRTPGGSGELFF.

The chain has TRBV30 and TRBJ2-5; possible D gene TRBD1, 7 bases. The V gene's germline CDR1 is GTSNPN and CDR2 SVGIG (reference sequence). The CDR3 consists of 12 residues. V lost 3 bases, J lost 6 bases, and 11 bases lay in between. CDR3: CAWRTGRQTQYF. CDR3 DNA: TGTGCCTGGAGGACAGGGAGGCAGACCCAGTACTTC.

In its sample, this clone was seen once. The chain uses TRBV5-4 and TRBJ2-3; a weak D match, TRBD1 (6 bases). Deletions cut 7 bases from V and 1 base from J, with 16 bases between. The CDR3 extends over 15 amino acids. Germline V gives CDR1 SGHNT, CDR2 YYREEE (reference sequence). The CDR3 loop reads CASRPGVVGTDTQYF. The CDR3 nucleotides read TGTGCCAGCCGCCCAGGGGTAGTGGGCACAGATACGCAGTATTTT.

This rearrangement joins TRBV5-1 to TRBJ1-1; no clear D gene. The V end was cut by 1 base, the J end by 1 base, with 11 bases between. Germline V gene sequence: CDR1 SGHRS, CDR2 YFSETQ. The CDR3 consists of 15 residues. Written as DNA, the CDR3 is TGCGCCAGCAGCTTGAAGACAAATGGGAACACTGAAGCTTTCTTT. This translates into CASSLKTNGNTEAFF.

The V gene is TRBV11-2, the J gene TRBJ2-1, with 10 bases lining up with TRBD2. The V gene end was trimmed by 5 bases and the J gene end by 13 bases; junction bases not matched to a gene: 11. The CDR3 extends over 14 amino acids. Germline V gives CDR1 SGHAT, CDR2 FQNNGV. DNA of the CDR3: TGTGCCAGCAGCCGTACCACAAGCGGGGGGGCTCAGTTCTTC. This gives the protein CASSRTTSGGAQFF.

This sequence joins TRBV2 and TRBJ2-1, with a tentative D call TRBD2 (7 bases). In germline, CDR1 is SNHLY, CDR2 FYNNEI. Trimming removed 7 bases from V and 8 bases from J, with 18 bases in between. The CDR3 is 14 residues long. CDR3 region: CASNGGGGAYEQFF. CDR3 DNA: TGTGCCAGCAATGGTGGGGGGGGCGCGTATGAGCAGTTCTTC.

The rearrangement uses TRBV30 and TRBJ2-2; 8 bases match TRBD1. The CDR3 contains 13 residues. Looked up from germline, CDR1 is GTSNPN and CDR2 is SVGIG (reference sequence). The ends lost 4 bases at V and 5 bases at J; junction bases unmatched: 3. The CDR3 region has the DNA TGTGCCTGGAATGGACAGGGTACCGGGGAGCTGTTTTTT. This sequence encodes CAWNGQGTGELFF. Full variable domain (outside the CDR3, taken from reference TRBV30 and TRBJ2-2): SQTIHQWPATLVQPVGSPLSLECTVEGTSNPNLYWYRQAAGRGLQLLFYSVGIGQISSEVPQNLSASRPQDRQFILSSKKLLLSDSGFYLCAWNGQGTGELFFGEGSRLTVL.

The rearrangement links TRBV28 to TRBJ2-7; weak D call: TRBD2 (6 bases). This CDR3 is built from 15 residues. Per the germline V gene, CDR1 is MDHEN and CDR2 is SYDVKM. V was pared by 6 bases and J by 0 bases, with 15 bases between. CDR3 DNA sequence: TGTGCCAGCAGCACTGGGACTTTTAGCTCCTACGAGCAGTACTTC. Encoded protein: CASSTGTFSSYEQYF.

This chain links TRBV5-6 with TRBJ2-3; 9 bases fit TRBD2. V lost 2 bases, J lost 1 base, and 5 bases stayed unmatched. This CDR3 region has 16 residues. Germline CDR1 and CDR2: SGHDT and YYEEEE. The CDR3: CASSFEIAGGTDTQYF. DNA of the CDR3: TGTGCCAGCAGCTTTGAAATAGCGGGGGGCACAGATACGCAGTATTTT.

The genes are TRBV6-5 and TRBJ2-1; 7 nucleotides match TRBD2. Trimming at V came to 3 bases and at J to 1 base, leaving 3 bases not matched to a gene. The germline CDR1 and CDR2 sequences are MNHEY and SVGAGI. This CDR3 region has 15 residues. CDR3 residues: CASSYSGPSYNEQFF. Here the CDR3 DNA reads TGTGCCAGCAGTTATAGCGGGCCTTCCTACAATGAGCAGTTCTTC.